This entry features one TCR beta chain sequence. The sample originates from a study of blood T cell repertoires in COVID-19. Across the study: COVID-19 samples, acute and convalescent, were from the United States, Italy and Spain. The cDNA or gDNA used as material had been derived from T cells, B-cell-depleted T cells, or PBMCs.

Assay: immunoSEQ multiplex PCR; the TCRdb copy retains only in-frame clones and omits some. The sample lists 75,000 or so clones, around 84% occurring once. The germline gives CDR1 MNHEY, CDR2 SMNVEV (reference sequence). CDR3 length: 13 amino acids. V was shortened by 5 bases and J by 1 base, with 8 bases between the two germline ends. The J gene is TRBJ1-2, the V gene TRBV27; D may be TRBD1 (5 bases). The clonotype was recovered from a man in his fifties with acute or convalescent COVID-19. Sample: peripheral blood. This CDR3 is CASSQTDNYGYTF. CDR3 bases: TGTGCCAGCAGTCAGACAGATAACTATGGCTACACCTTC.